This TCR beta chain was obtained from a study of PD-1 blockade in classical Hodgkin lymphoma. Concerning this clone itself: As yet, its antigen is unknown.

Sequencing used immunoSEQ multiplex PCR; TCRdb keeps in-frame clones, though not all of them. The sample has about 94,000 clones; nearly 90% are singletons. Germline V lookup: CDR1 SGDLS, CDR2 YYNGEE. Germline trimming cut 0 bases from V and 1 base from J; bases unmatched to any gene: 8. CDR3 length: 17 amino acids. All patients experienced relapse after autologous stem cell transplantation, and brentuximab vedotin exposure was variable. Whole-study results and caveats: Underlying causes for the observed repertoire differences were not defined, possibly disease activity or prior therapy. Later analyses included only patients treated at least 1 year post-ASCT.

The receptor's source is a human donor with classical Hodgkin lymphoma. Source: peripheral blood mononuclear cells (PBMCs), taken before the second cycle of nivolumab. The chain is built from TRBV9 and TRBJ2-3; 7 bases are shared with TRBD1. The CDR3 is CASSVATLDRGTDTQYF. The DNA of the CDR3 is TGTGCCAGCAGCGTAGCTACCCTCGACAGGGGCACAGATACGCAGTATTTT.